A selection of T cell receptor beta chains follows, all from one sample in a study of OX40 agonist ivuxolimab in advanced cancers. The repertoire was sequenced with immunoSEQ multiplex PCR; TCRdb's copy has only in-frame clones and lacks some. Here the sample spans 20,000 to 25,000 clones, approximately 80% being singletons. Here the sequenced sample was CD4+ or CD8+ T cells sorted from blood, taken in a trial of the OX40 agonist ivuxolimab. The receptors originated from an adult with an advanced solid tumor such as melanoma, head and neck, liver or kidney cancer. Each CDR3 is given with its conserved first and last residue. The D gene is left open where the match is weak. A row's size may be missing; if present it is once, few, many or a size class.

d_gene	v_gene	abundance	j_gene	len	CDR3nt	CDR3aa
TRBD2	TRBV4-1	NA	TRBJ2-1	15	TGCGCCAGCAGCATAGGGACTAGCGGGAGGAATGAGCAGTTCTTC	CASSIGTSGRNEQFF
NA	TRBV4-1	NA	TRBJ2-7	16	TGCGCCAGCAGCCAAGAGCAGTGGGGGCAGGCCTACGAGCAGTACTTC	CASSQEQWGQAYEQYF
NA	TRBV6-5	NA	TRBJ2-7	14	TGTGCCAGCAGTTCGGGACTGACGTCCTACGAGCAGTACTTC	CASSSGLTSYEQYF
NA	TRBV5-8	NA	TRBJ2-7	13	TGTGCCAGCAGCTTGGGCAGCACCTACGAGCAGTACTTC	CASSLGSTYEQYF
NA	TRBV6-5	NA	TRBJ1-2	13	TGTGCCAGCAGTTACTCAGGCAGCTATGGCTACACCTTC	CASSYSGSYGYTF
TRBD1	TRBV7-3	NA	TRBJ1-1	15	TGTGCCAGCAGCTTAAGCGTTACAGGGGGCACTGAAGCTTTCTTT	CASSLSVTGGTEAFF
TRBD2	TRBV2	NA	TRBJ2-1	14	TGTGCCAGCACCGAAGAGGCTAGCGGGACTGAGCAGTTCTTC	CASTEEASGTEQFF
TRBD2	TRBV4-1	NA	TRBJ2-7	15	TGCGCCACCTCAACAGCCCCAGCGGGAGGCAACGAGCAGTACTTC	CATSTAPAGGNEQYF
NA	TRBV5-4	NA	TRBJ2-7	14	TGTGCCAGCAGCTTTAGGACTCCACCCTCCGAGCAGTACTTC	CASSFRTPPSEQYF
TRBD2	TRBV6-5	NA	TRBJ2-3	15	TGTGCCAGCAGACAAGAGCGGGGTTGGCCAGATACGCAGTATTTT	CASRQERGWPDTQYF
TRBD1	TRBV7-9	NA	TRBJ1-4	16	TGTGCCAGCAGCTGGACAGGGGACTTTGGAGGTGAAAAACTGTTTTTT	CASSWTGDFGGEKLFF
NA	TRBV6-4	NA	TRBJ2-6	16	TGTGCCAGCAGTGAGCAGGTTAGCTCTGGGGCCAACGTCCTGACTTTC	CASSEQVSSGANVLTF
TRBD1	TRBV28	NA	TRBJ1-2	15	TGTGCCAGCAGTCCAGTGGGGACAGGGGGCTATGGCTACACCTTC	CASSPVGTGGYGYTF
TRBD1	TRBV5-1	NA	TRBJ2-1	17	TGCGCCAGCAGCTTTGAGGGGACAGGGGGCCCCTACAATGAGCAGTTCTTC	CASSFEGTGGPYNEQFF
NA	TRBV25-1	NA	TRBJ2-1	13	TGTGCCAGCAACCCGGGCAGTAGCAATGAGCAGTTCTTC	CASNPGSSNEQFF
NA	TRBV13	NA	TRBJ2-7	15	TGTGCCAGCAGCTTAGGCCGGGCGGTATCCTACGAGCAGTACTTC	CASSLGRAVSYEQYF
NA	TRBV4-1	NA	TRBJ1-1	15	TGCGCCAGCAGCCTTTATTCAAACACAAACACTGAAGCTTTCTTT	CASSLYSNTNTEAFF
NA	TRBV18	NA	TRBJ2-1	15	TGTGCCAGCTCACCTCCCGGGGTCCGACGGGATGAGCAGTTCTTC	CASSPPGVRRDEQFF
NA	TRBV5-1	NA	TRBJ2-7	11	TGCGCCAGCAGGGGGCATCTCGAGCAGTACTTC	CASRGHLEQYF
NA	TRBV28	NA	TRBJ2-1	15	TGTGCCAGCAGTTTATGGACCGAGCCCTACAATGAGCAGTTCTTC	CASSLWTEPYNEQFF
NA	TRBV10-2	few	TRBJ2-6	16	TGCGCCAGCAGCGGCAGGGAGCCCTCTGGGGCCAACGTCCTGACTTTC	CASSGREPSGANVLTF
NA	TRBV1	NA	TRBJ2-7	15	TGCACCAGCAGCCAAGATTGGGGACTCCTCTACGAGCAGTACTTC	CTSSQDWGLLYEQYF
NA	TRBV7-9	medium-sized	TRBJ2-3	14	TGTGCCAGCAGCTTAGAGGTACCCGGCGATACGCAGTATTTT	CASSLEVPGDTQYF
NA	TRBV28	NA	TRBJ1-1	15	TGTGCCAGCAGTTTTGAGGGGCGTGGGAACACTGAAGCTTTCTTT	CASSFEGRGNTEAFF
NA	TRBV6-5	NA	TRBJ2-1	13	TGTGCCAGCAGTTCCGGGACTGGAAATGAGCAGTTCTTC	CASSSGTGNEQFF
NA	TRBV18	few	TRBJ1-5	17	TGTGCCAGCTCACCACTTCCGACAGTTTATAGCAATCAGCCCCAGCATTTT	CASSPLPTVYSNQPQHF
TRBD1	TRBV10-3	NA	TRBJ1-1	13	TGTGCCATCAGTCGGACAGGCTACACTGAAGCTTTCTTT	CAISRTGYTEAFF
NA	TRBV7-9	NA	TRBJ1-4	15	TGTGCCAGCAGCCCCCTCCTCTCAACTAATGAAAAACTGTTTTTT	CASSPLLSTNEKLFF
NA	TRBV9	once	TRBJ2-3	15	TGTGCCAGCAGCGTAGCTCACGGAGGCACAGATACGCAGTATTTT	CASSVAHGGTDTQYF
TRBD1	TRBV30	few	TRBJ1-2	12	TGTGCCTGGAGCGAGACAGGGAATGGCTACACCTTC	CAWSETGNGYTF
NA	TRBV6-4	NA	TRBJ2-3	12	TGTGCCAGCAGGGGAGGCACAGATACGCAGTATTTT	CASRGGTDTQYF
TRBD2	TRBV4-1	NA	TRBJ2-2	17	TGCGCCAGCAGCCAAGATCCGGGACTAATCCCCACCGGGGAGCTGTTTTTT	CASSQDPGLIPTGELFF
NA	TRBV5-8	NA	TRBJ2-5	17	TGTGCCAGCAGCTTGGAAGATAGCGGACTGGGTTGGGAGACCCAGTACTTC	CASSLEDSGLGWETQYF
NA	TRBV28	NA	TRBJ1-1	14	TGTGCCAGCAGTTTGGCCAGGGGAGGCACTGAAGCTTTCTTT	CASSLARGGTEAFF
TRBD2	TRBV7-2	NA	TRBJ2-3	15	TGTGCCAGCACCCCAGAGGCTAGCGGATCAGATACGCAGTATTTT	CASTPEASGSDTQYF
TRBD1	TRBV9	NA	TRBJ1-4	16	TGTGCCAGCAGCGACTCCTCAGGGGGCGCCGGTGAAAAACTGTTTTTT	CASSDSSGGAGEKLFF
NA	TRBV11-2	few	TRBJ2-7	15	TGTGCCAGCAGCTTAGATCAACTAGCTCTAAGCGAGCAGTACTTC	CASSLDQLALSEQYF
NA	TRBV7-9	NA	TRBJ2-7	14	TGTGCCAGTCGGCCGGGACACGGAGTATACGAGCAGTACTTC	CASRPGHGVYEQYF
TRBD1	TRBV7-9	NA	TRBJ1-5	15	TGTGCCAGCAGCTTAGGGCAGGGGGCGAATCAGCCCCAGCATTTT	CASSLGQGANQPQHF
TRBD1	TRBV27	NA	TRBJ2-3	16	TGTGCCAGCAGTGCCGGGACAGGGGGGGGCACAGATACGCAGTATTTT	CASSAGTGGGTDTQYF
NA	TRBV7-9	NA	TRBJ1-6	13	TGTGCCAGCAGCTCGTACTATAATTCACCCCTCCACTTT	CASSSYYNSPLHF